This record looks at one T cell receptor (beta chain) sequence and its context. The antigen is undetermined. V lost 3 bases and J lost 10; bases outside the gene matches: 10. The CDR3 consists of 15 residues. Germline CDR1 is ENHRY and CDR2 is SYGVKD. The data stem from a study of cytomegalovirus exposure and HLA in healthy donors. Study-level results: Analysis was carried out at a later point, and it linked a missense DCLRE1C variant to TCR beta V- and J-gene trimming. Sequencing depth roughly uniform across donors was assumed in presence/absence analyses. Some V segments, TRBV6-2 and TRBV6-3 among them, were indistinguishable and were therefore excluded.

Primers included in the PCR were 60 Vbeta and 13 Jbeta primers. Repertoires were generated with immunoSEQ multiplex PCR, while TCRdb's copy carries only in-frame clones and drops some. The repertoire table contains approximately 110,000 clones. Sequencing was performed on PBMCs. The chain combines TRBV10-3 with TRBJ2-1; TRBD2 agrees at 9 bases. This TCR was sampled from a man in his forties in good health and CMV-seronegative. The CDR3 region is CAISDPIAGGWEQFF. CDR3 DNA sequence: TGTGCCATCAGTGACCCCATTGCGGGAGGGTGGGAGCAGTTCTTC.